Sequencing of this TCR beta chain was carried out in a study of T-cell memory formation after mild COVID-19. TCRdb recomputed calls from the 5' RACE reads with MiXCR, one row per CDR3 protein. The sample lists some 180,000 distinct CDR3 sequences, 10% to 15% occurring once. Trimming took off 5 bases at V and 4 bases at J, with 17 bases between the two ends. Looked up from germline, CDR1 is DFQATT and CDR2 is SNEGSKA (reference sequence). This CDR3 contains 14 residues. Study-level results: The second-wave clones peaking on day 37 were not confirmed as SARS-CoV-2-specific. CM and EM subsets held most contracting CD4+ clones; EMRA held CD8+ ones. Some responding clones appeared in pre-infection memory, suggesting cross-reactive memory joined. Contracting clones from day 15 to 85 showed balanced CD4/CD8; later expanders favored CD4+.

This clonotype was observed at least ten times. Its matching antigen is unknown. This TCR was recovered from a man aged 18 to 35 who had mild COVID-19 (a few samples of this study predate the infection). Cell type and time point are not known. Sequencing used PBMCs or a T cell subset sorted from them (not recorded which). The chain employs TRBV20-1 and TRBJ1-2; maybe TRBD1 (5 bases). The CDR3 reads CSAPMRAGLYGYTF. The CDR3 region has the DNA TGCAGTGCTCCGATGCGGGCGGGACTCTATGGCTACACCTTC.